The 24 T cell receptor beta chains presented below share a single source sample, sequenced in a study of T-cell memory formation after mild COVID-19. TCRdb reprocessed the 5' RACE reads via MiXCR and lists one record per CDR3 protein. Here the sample spans roughly 180,000 distinct CDR3 sequences, around 20% being singletons. The material sequenced was PBMCs or a T cell subset sorted from them (not recorded which). These receptors were collected from a man aged 18 to 29 who had mild COVID-19 (a few samples of this study predate the infection). Cell type and time point are not known.

This sequence joins TRBV6-2 or TRBV6-3 and TRBJ1-5; D gene unclear. Germline CDR1 is MNHEY and CDR2 is SVGEGT. Trimming cost V 0 bases and J 2 bases, with 8 bases left between them. The CDR3 contains 15 residues. The CDR3 protein is CASSYSGDGNQPQHF. CDR3 sequence (DNA): TGTGCCAGCAGTTACTCCGGAGATGGCAATCAGCCCCAGCATTTT.

For the CDR3, the DNA is TGTGCCAGCAGTAGACAGGGGGAAGGCGGGGAGCTGTTTTTT. The encoded protein is CASSRQGEGGELFF. The chain recombines TRBV12-3 or TRBV12-4 with TRBJ2-2; 9 bases agree with TRBD1. The CDR3 consists of 14 residues. V shed 5 bases, J shed 7 bases, and the junction held 5 bases outside the gene matches.

This clonotype was seen more than once but under ten times. V is TRBV7-2 and J is TRBJ2-5; D is ambiguous. The germline V gene has CDR1 SGHTA and CDR2 FQGNSA. This CDR3 has 13 residues. V gave up 5 bases and J gave up 1 base, with 8 bases separating them. The CDR3 sequence is CASSRPVQETQYF. The DNA for the CDR3 is TGTGCCAGCAGCCGCCCAGTCCAAGAGACCCAGTACTTC.

This rearrangement joins TRBV27 to TRBJ1-5; D ambiguous. The length of the CDR3 is 13 residues. Germline CDR1 and CDR2: MNHEY and SMNVEV (reference sequence). V lost 6 bases and J 9 bases, leaving 15 bases between the germline ends. The CDR3 DNA reads TGTGCCAGCAGCTCCGCCTTCGGAACGCCCCAGCATTTT. Its translation is CASSSAFGTPQHF.

This rearrangement joins TRBV28 to TRBJ1-1, with D tentatively TRBD1 (6 bases). Germline assignment: CDR1 MDHEN and CDR2 SYDVKM. The CDR3 is 12 residues long. Trimming stripped 6 bases from V and 1 base from J, with 6 bases between. The CDR3 loop reads CASRTGNTEAFF. CDR3 DNA sequence: TGTGCCAGCAGGACAGGGAACACTGAAGCTTTCTTT.

J is TRBJ1-4 and V is TRBV12-3 or TRBV12-4; maybe TRBD1 (5 bases). This CDR3 spans 12 amino acids. With 4 bases removed from V and 8 bases from J, the gap between germline ends came to 8 bases. The CDR3 loop is CASSSRGEKLFF. The CDR3 region has the DNA TGTGCCAGCAGTTCCCGGGGGGAAAAACTGTTTTTT.

This clonotype was counted a few times. This chain uses TRBV7-2 with TRBJ2-2; 8 nucleotides line up with TRBD2. The CDR3 has 14 amino acids. The V gene end was trimmed by 4 bases and the J gene end by 6 bases; junction bases not matched to a gene: 4. The V gene's germline CDR1 is SGHTA and CDR2 FQGNSA. The CDR3 is CASSSGGAAGELFF. The DNA of the CDR3 is TGTGCCAGCAGCTCCGGGGGGGCCGCCGGGGAGCTGTTTTTT.

The chain uses TRBV5-6 and TRBJ2-4, with TRBD2 matching 10 bases. This CDR3 comprises 15 residues. Germline V CDR1 and CDR2: SGHDT, YYEEEE. After removal of 4 bases from V and 8 bases from J, the junction contained 9 bases not matched to a gene. In nucleotides, the CDR3 is TGTGCCAGCAGCCGAATAGCGGGGGGAATAGACATTCAGTACTTC. This encodes CASSRIAGGIDIQYF.

This clonotype was observed once. CDR3 in amino acids: CSALELVVAYF. In DNA, the CDR3 is TGCAGTGCGTTGGAGTTGGTAGTTGCATATTTT. The chain employs TRBV20-1 and TRBJ2-3; D is unresolved. CDR3 length: 11 amino acids. Trimming took 6 bases from V and 15 from J, leaving 19 bases between them. Germline CDR1 reads DFQATT; CDR2 reads SNEGSKA (reference sequence).

This clonotype was counted between two and nine times. The chain links TRBV6-1 to TRBJ1-4; 7 nucleotides line up with TRBD1. With 2 bases clipped from V and 14 bases from J, the junction kept 8 bases outside the gene matches. This CDR3 spans 13 amino acids. Germline assignment: CDR1 MNHNS and CDR2 SASEGT. This chain's CDR3 is CASSERRGPVLFF. The CDR3 region has the DNA TGTGCCAGCAGTGAAAGGAGGGGGCCGGTTCTGTTTTTT.

There are many counts of this clonotype. The chain employs TRBV11-2 and TRBJ2-5, with 9 bases identical to TRBD2. The germline V gene encodes CDR1 SGHAT and CDR2 FQNNGV. This CDR3 spans 14 amino acids. J gave up 5 bases and V 6 bases, and 7 bases lay outside the gene matches. CDR3 nucleotide sequence: TGTGCCAGCAGGTCACTAGCGGGCGGGGAGACCCAGTACTTC. Encoded protein: CASRSLAGGETQYF.

There are a few counts of this clonotype. The genes are TRBV27 and TRBJ2-7; no clear D. This CDR3 comprises 14 residues. CDR1 and CDR2 (germline): MNHEY, SMNVEV (reference sequence). Trimming cost V 2 bases and J 2 bases, with 10 bases left between them. CDR3 region: CASSLKAGTYEQYF. The CDR3 bases are TGTGCCAGCAGTTTAAAGGCAGGAACCTACGAGCAGTACTTC.

The genes are TRBV5-1 and TRBJ2-3; D is unclear. The CDR3 covers 14 residues. V dropped 3 bases and J dropped 0 bases, with 8 bases sitting between them. CDR1 SGHRS and CDR2 YFSETQ come from the germline V gene. The DNA of the CDR3 is TGCGCCAGCAGCTCCTATACCAGCACAGATACGCAGTATTTT. This codes for CASSSYTSTDTQYF. Complete variable domain (other parts from reference TRBV5-1 and TRBJ2-3): KAGVTQTPRYLIKTRGQQVTLSCSPISGHRSVSWYQQTPGQGLQFLFEYFSETQRNKGNFPGRFSGRQFSNSRSEMNVSTLELGDSALYLCASSSYTSTDTQYFGPGTRLTVL.

The table lists this clonotype with many counts. The chain recombines TRBV5-1 with TRBJ1-3; D is unclear. The CDR3 loop spans 14 amino acids. V dropped 2 bases and J dropped 4 bases, with 10 bases sitting between them. Germline-derived CDR1 and CDR2 are SGHRS and YFSETQ. CDR3 bases: TGCGCCAGCAGCTTAAGGACGGGGGGAAACACCATATATTTT. This gives the protein CASSLRTGGNTIYF.

This clonotype was seen a handful of times. The chain recombines TRBV18 with TRBJ2-2; the D gene is possibly TRBD2 (5 bases). This CDR3 has 17 amino acids. CDR1 and CDR2 (germline): KGHSH, LQKENI. The V end lost 2 bases, the J end lost 9 bases, and 22 bases lay between the germline ends. This CDR3 reads CASSPGITAGMQRELFF. DNA of the CDR3: TGTGCCAGCTCACCAGGGATTACGGCCGGGATGCAAAGGGAGCTGTTTTTT.

The chain couples TRBV12-3 or TRBV12-4 to TRBJ1-2; 7 positions agree with TRBD1. J was trimmed by 6 bases and V by 7 bases; bases with no gene match: 8. The CDR3 length is 13 residues. The CDR3 nucleotides read TGTGCCAGCATGAGGGGGCCCGTTGATGGCTACACCTTC. Its translation is CASMRGPVDGYTF.

This clonotype appeared a few times. The chain couples TRBV20-1 to TRBJ1-5, with D maybe TRBD1 (5 bases). The V and J ends lost 3 bases and 9 bases respectively, with 15 bases between them. The CDR3 is 13 residues long. Germline assignment: CDR1 DFQATT and CDR2 SNEGSKA (reference sequence). DNA for the CDR3: TGCAGTGCTAGGGAGACAGTTAAGCCGCCCCAGCATTTT. It yields the protein CSARETVKPPQHF.

This chain joins TRBV9 and TRBJ2-7; D tentatively reads TRBD1 or TRBD2 (5 bases each). Per germline, CDR1 SGDLS and CDR2 YYNGEE. The germline V and J ends were trimmed by 0 bases and 5 bases, with 15 bases remaining between them. The CDR3 covers 15 residues. The CDR3 DNA is TGTGCCAGCAGCGTAGCTATGACAGCGGTGGACGAGCAGTACTTC. Residues: CASSVAMTAVDEQYF.

The gene calls are TRBV19 and TRBJ1-1, with TRBD1 matching 7 bases. There are 14 residues in the CDR3. The germline V gene encodes CDR1 LNHDA and CDR2 SQIVND (reference sequence). Trimming at V came to 1 base and at J to 7 bases, leaving 6 bases not matched to a gene. The CDR3 is CASSIVGGAGEAFF. DNA of the CDR3: TGTGCCAGTAGTATAGTAGGGGGCGCGGGTGAAGCTTTCTTT. Combining the CDR3 with reference TRBV19 and TRBJ1-1 gives the whole variable domain DGGITQSPKYLFRKEGQNVTLSCEQNLNHDAMYWYRQDPGQGLRLIYYSQIVNDFQKGDIAEGYSVSREKKESFPLTVTSAQKNPTAFYLCASSIVGGAGEAFFGQGTRLTVV.

J is TRBJ2-2 and V is TRBV7-2, with 15 bases lining up with TRBD2. The length of the CDR3 is 18 residues. After removal of 5 bases from V and 5 bases from J, the junction contained 9 bases not matched to a gene. Germline V CDR1 and CDR2: SGHTA, FQGNSA. The CDR3 region is CASSEGLAGGQRTGELFF. For the CDR3, the DNA is TGTGCCAGCAGCGAGGGACTAGCGGGGGGTCAGAGAACCGGGGAGCTGTTTTTT.

This clonotype appeared many times. This chain connects TRBV5-1 to TRBJ2-1; D call uncertain. V lost 1 base and J 0 bases, leaving 11 bases between the germline ends. CDR3 length: 16 residues. The germline gives CDR1 SGHRS, CDR2 YFSETQ. CDR3 sequence: CASSLRPDLSYNEQFF. The DNA of the CDR3 is TGCGCCAGCAGCTTGCGTCCTGACCTCTCCTACAATGAGCAGTTCTTC.

This clonotype was recorded a few times. For the CDR3, the DNA is TGTGCCAGCAGCTTAGGACTTAGCTCCTATAATTCACCCCTCCACTTT. Translating gives CASSLGLSSYNSPLHF. V and J are TRBV7-9 and TRBJ1-6; D not resolved. CDR3 length: 16 amino acids. CDR1 is SEHNR and CDR2 is FQNEAQ in the germline V gene (reference sequence). V lost 1 base, J lost 0 bases, and 7 bases lay in between. The whole variable domain, filled in from reference TRBV7-9 and TRBJ1-6, reads DTGVSQNPRHKITKRGQNVTFRCDPISEHNRLYWYRQTLGQGPEFLTYFQNEAQLEKSRLLSDRFSAERPKGSFSTLEIQRTEQGDSAMYLCASSLGLSSYNSPLHFGNGTRLTVT.

This clonotype has just a few counts. This sequence joins TRBV19 and TRBJ2-1; 10 nucleotides align to TRBD2. CDR1 is LNHDA and CDR2 is SQIVND in the germline V gene (reference sequence). Trimming cost V 6 bases and J 6 bases; bases outside gene matches: 5. The CDR3 extends over 14 amino acids. CDR3 nucleotides: TGTGCCAGTAGGCTAGCGGGGGCCTCCAATGAGCAGTTCTTC. Translating it yields CASRLAGASNEQFF.

A few counts support this clonotype. The chain recombines TRBV7-9 with TRBJ2-7; D not resolved. The length of the CDR3 is 11 residues. V was cut by 0 bases and J by 7 bases, with 4 bases left in between. CDR1 is SEHNR and CDR2 is FQNEAQ in the germline V gene (reference sequence). CDR3 in DNA: TGTGCCAGCAGCTTAGCTTGGGAGCAGTACTTC. Its translation is CASSLAWEQYF.